The clone carrying this T cell receptor beta chain occurred once. This sample was taken from a study of blood T cell repertoires in COVID-19. Across the study: The samples span acute and convalescent COVID-19 from the United States, Italy and Spain. T cells, B-cell-depleted T cells, or PBMCs supplied cDNA or gDNA.

Enrollment of patients from Seattle took place during active infection, with longitudinal follow-up. Per the original methods: It was from reference gene primer amplification that nucleated cell counts were estimated. Method: immunoSEQ multiplex PCR; TCRdb's copy keeps in-frame clones and lacks some. V, J and clone size reflect that table, while D and trimming were determined from the DNA. The table includes about 480,000 clones, approximately 88% detected once. The sequence was obtained from a woman aged 45-59 years with COVID-19, enrolled during active disease. Source material: peripheral blood.

CDR3 nucleotides: TGTGCCAGCAGCTTGCACCAGGGAAACTATGGCTACACCTTC. Encoded protein: CASSLHQGNYGYTF. The chain employs TRBV5-4 and TRBJ1-2, with a weak D call TRBD1 (5 bases). V was clipped by 1 base and J by 2 bases, with 9 bases between them. This CDR3 is built from 14 residues. Looked up from germline, CDR1 is SGHNT and CDR2 is YYREEE (reference sequence).